These 13 T cell receptor beta chains came from one sample sequenced in a study of Graves' ophthalmopathy and Graves' hyperthyroidism. Researchers took RNA transcripts and amplified TCR beta CDR3 regions from them. First-round RT-PCR with HTBI primers preceded a second-round multiplex PCR. A single record per CDR3 protein comes from TCRdb applying MiXCR to the multiplex PCR reads. Of a few hundred thousand distinct CDR3 sequences listed, just under 40% are singletons. Input material: peripheral blood or thyroid tissue (not recorded which). These receptors all come from an adult man with Graves' hyperthyroidism.

This clonotype was seen many times. V usage is TRBV29-1 and J usage is TRBJ2-5; D not certain. The CDR3 has 13 amino acids. The V gene lost 2 bases and the J gene lost 2 bases, with 9 bases spanning the gap. CDR1 is SQVTM, CDR2 ANQGSEA, per germline. The CDR3 coding sequence is TGCAGCGTTGAAACCGCCGGGCAAGAGACCCAGTACTTC. This codes for CSVETAGQETQYF.

The V gene is TRBV29-1, the J gene TRBJ1-1, with D unresolved. Per germline, CDR1 SQVTM and CDR2 ANQGSEA. The ends were cut back, 6 bases at V and 8 bases at J, with 16 bases in the middle. CDR3 size: 12 residues. The CDR3 is CSVGPVSGEAFF. The CDR3 coding sequence is TGCAGCGTGGGTCCGGTATCGGGAGAAGCTTTCTTT.

This clonotype has ten or more counts. The chain is built from TRBV11-2 and TRBJ2-5; 10 bases align to TRBD1. Germline CDR1 SGHAT, CDR2 FQNNGV. This CDR3 is built from 17 residues. Unmatched junction bases numbered 11, after V lost 2 bases and J lost 5 bases. The CDR3 loop reads CASSLFGPGTGDETQYF. The CDR3, as DNA: TGTGCCAGCAGCTTATTTGGGCCCGGGACAGGGGACGAGACCCAGTACTTC.

A few counts support this clonotype. The chain joins TRBV20-1 to TRBJ1-5, with D perhaps TRBD1 (5 bases). V gave up 6 bases and J gave up 1 base, with 10 bases separating them. CDR1 is DFQATT, CDR2 SNEGSKA, per germline (reference sequence). The CDR3 extends over 13 amino acids. CDR3 protein: CSAQWGSNQPQHF. In DNA form, the CDR3 reads TGCAGTGCCCAGTGGGGGAGCAATCAGCCCCAGCATTTT.

This clonotype has just one count. An end of the junction differs from the germline gene, which may be a read error. J is TRBJ1-5 and V is TRBV12-3 or TRBV12-4; a weak D match, TRBD1 (6 bases). The CDR3 has 15 amino acids. CDR3 in amino acids: CAGSPEGGGEQPQHF. The CDR3, as DNA: TGTGCCGGCAGTCCGGAGGGGGGTGGAGAGCAGCCCCAGCATTTT.

This clonotype was seen a few times. In DNA, the CDR3 is TGTGCCAGTAGTATCGAGTCAGGGGCCGGTGAAGCTTTCTTT. It codes for CASSIESGAGEAFF. The rearrangement joins TRBV19 to TRBJ1-1; weak D call: TRBD1 (6 bases). V gave up 3 bases and J gave up 7 bases, with 15 bases separating them. The germline CDR1 and CDR2 sequences are LNHDA and SQIVND (reference sequence). This CDR3 contains 14 residues.

This clonotype was detected once. A much larger clone is a single base away; this may be a read error. J is TRBJ2-7 and V is TRBV10-3; D ambiguous. Deletions cut 3 bases from V and 4 bases from J, with 13 bases between. Germline V lookup: CDR1 ENHRY, CDR2 SYGVKD. CDR3 length equals 14 residues. CDR3 nucleotide sequence: TGTGCCATCAGTGAAGCGTCCGACGGATACGAGCAGTACTTC. As protein: CAISEASDGYEQYF.

This clonotype was seen repeatedly, ten times or more. The chain employs TRBV20-1 and TRBJ1-6; D unresolved. Germline V CDR1 and CDR2: DFQATT, SNEGSKA (reference sequence). The CDR3 is 13 residues long. V was pared by 3 bases and J by 7 bases, with 10 bases between. The CDR3 bases are TGCAGTGCTAGCATGGACCCCAATTCACCCCTCCACTTT. The encoded protein is CSASMDPNSPLHF.

This clonotype has ten or more counts. The chain carries TRBV4-2 and TRBJ2-7, with D perhaps matching TRBD1 (5 bases). Germline CDR1 and CDR2: LGHNA and YNFKEQ. Trimming removed 8 bases from V and 2 bases from J, with 13 bases in between. The CDR3 is 13 amino acids. The chain's CDR3 is CASGDLTAYEQYF. The CDR3 region has the DNA TGTGCCAGCGGCGACTTGACAGCCTACGAGCAGTACTTC.

The V call is TRBV12-3 or TRBV12-4, the J call TRBJ1-5; D gene ambiguous. V was shortened by 4 bases and J by 11 bases, with 15 bases between the two germline ends. The CDR3 is 13 residues long. Written as DNA, the CDR3 is TGTGCCAGCAGTTACTACGGCCCGGGGACCCAGCATTTT. Its translation is CASSYYGPGTQHF.

This clonotype was seen repeatedly, ten times or more. V and J are TRBV7-9 and TRBJ2-7; 9 bases line up with TRBD1. The CDR3 length is 15 residues. Germline V CDR1 and CDR2: SEHNR, FQNEAQ (reference sequence). The trim removed 3 bases at V and 5 bases at J, leaving 8 bases unmatched. The CDR3 region is CASSFKGQGGNEQYF. The CDR3 region has the DNA TGTGCCAGCAGCTTCAAGGGACAGGGAGGTAACGAGCAGTACTTC.

As concerns this clonotype: A much larger clonotype is one base distant, so this may be a read error. The chain uses TRBV10-3 and TRBJ1-2; 7 bases match TRBD1. The germline V gene encodes CDR1 ENHRY and CDR2 SYGVKD. Unmatched junction bases numbered 22, after V lost 9 bases and J lost 6 bases. This CDR3 region has 17 residues. As DNA, the CDR3 is TGTGCCATTACGGCCCACCTGCTGACAGGGAGTATACATGGCTACACCTTC. This gives the protein CAITAHLLTGSIHGYTF.

The chain carries TRBV4-1 and TRBJ2-1; D may be TRBD1 (5 bases). Between the trimmed V and J ends, which lost 3 bases and 7 bases, there was a span of 10 bases. The length of the CDR3 is 13 residues. Germline lookup yields CDR1 MGHRA and CDR2 YSYEKL. In nucleotides, the CDR3 is TGCGCCAGCAGCCAGCAGGGTGGAAATGAGCAGTTCTTC. Protein: CASSQQGGNEQFF.